Listed below are T cell receptor beta chains from one sample, sequenced in a study of T cell responses to AZD1222 COVID-19 vaccine. The protocol was immunoSEQ multiplex PCR, while the TCRdb copy is restricted to in-frame clones and leaves out a portion. The sample holds 100,000 to 150,000 clones, 86% seen once. This sample comprised peripheral blood, obtained 28 days after the second AZD1222 dose. Receptor source: an adult who received the AZD1222 COVID-19 vaccine. Each CDR3 is given with its conserved first and last residue. A D gene is named only where the DNA matches it firmly. Where a row states a size, it is once, few, many or the class of an expanded clone; other rows omit it.

d_call: -
cdr3_length: 17
clone_size: -
v_call: TRBV19
j_call: TRBJ2-1
cdr3_nt: TGTGCCAGTAGTATAGATCGGGGGGCGGCCGATTACAATGAGCAGTTCTTC
cdr3_aa: CASSIDRGAADYNEQFF

d_call: TRBD1
cdr3_length: 16
clone_size: few
v_call: TRBV29-1
j_call: TRBJ2-1
cdr3_nt: TGCAGCGTTGAGAGGGGGCAGCGGAGCTCCTACAATGAGCAGTTCTTC
cdr3_aa: CSVERGQRSSYNEQFF

d_call: -
cdr3_length: 17
clone_size: -
v_call: TRBV4-1
j_call: TRBJ1-1
cdr3_nt: TGCGCCAGCAGCCAAGTAAGGGTCCGGGTCCCGAACACTGAAGCTTTCTTT
cdr3_aa: CASSQVRVRVPNTEAFF

d_call: -
cdr3_length: 14
clone_size: -
v_call: TRBV21-1
j_call: TRBJ1-4
cdr3_nt: TGTGCCAGCCCAACAAAGGGGGTAAGGGAAAAACTGTTTTTT
cdr3_aa: CASPTKGVREKLFF

d_call: -
cdr3_length: 15
clone_size: -
v_call: TRBV7-3
j_call: TRBJ2-7
cdr3_nt: TGTGCCAGCAGCTACCTGGGGGGAGAATCCTACGAGCAGTACTTC
cdr3_aa: CASSYLGGESYEQYF

d_call: -
cdr3_length: 15
clone_size: -
v_call: TRBV5-1
j_call: TRBJ1-1
cdr3_nt: TGCGCCAGCAGCTTGTCTCCGACCGGGGGCGGTAAAGCTTTCTTT
cdr3_aa: CASSLSPTGGGKAFF

d_call: -
cdr3_length: 16
clone_size: -
v_call: TRBV27
j_call: TRBJ1-6
cdr3_nt: TGTGCCAGCAGTTTCACTCATGGACCGGGGGATTCACCCCTCCACTTT
cdr3_aa: CASSFTHGPGDSPLHF

d_call: -
cdr3_length: 15
clone_size: few
v_call: TRBV19
j_call: TRBJ1-1
cdr3_nt: TGTGCCAGTAGTATCGGATTGGAAGGGAACACTGAAGCTTTCTTT
cdr3_aa: CASSIGLEGNTEAFF

d_call: -
cdr3_length: 15
clone_size: -
v_call: TRBV19
j_call: TRBJ1-1
cdr3_nt: TGTGCCAGTAGTGCTCCAGGGGAGATCGCCACTGAAGCTTTCTTT
cdr3_aa: CASSAPGEIATEAFF

d_call: -
cdr3_length: 15
clone_size: -
v_call: TRBV14
j_call: TRBJ2-5
cdr3_nt: TGTGCCAGCAGCCAGCTAAGCGTCCCCAGGGAGACCCAGTACTTC
cdr3_aa: CASSQLSVPRETQYF

d_call: TRBD1
cdr3_length: 14
clone_size: -
v_call: TRBV2
j_call: TRBJ2-1
cdr3_nt: TGTGCCAGCATTCCAGACAGGACAGGCAATGAGCAGTTCTTC
cdr3_aa: CASIPDRTGNEQFF

d_call: -
cdr3_length: 15
clone_size: -
v_call: TRBV6-2/TRBV6-3
j_call: TRBJ2-3
cdr3_nt: TGTGCCAGCAGTCTTCCGGGACTTACCACAGATACGCAGTATTTT
cdr3_aa: CASSLPGLTTDTQYF

d_call: -
cdr3_length: 12
clone_size: -
v_call: TRBV19
j_call: TRBJ1-6
cdr3_nt: TGTGCCAGTAGTATGAATGAAGGGTATCCCCACTTT
cdr3_aa: CASSMNEGYPHF

d_call: -
cdr3_length: 16
clone_size: -
v_call: TRBV5-5
j_call: TRBJ2-3
cdr3_nt: TGTGCCAGCAGCACCTCAGACAGGCCGATCACAGATACGCAGTATTTT
cdr3_aa: CASSTSDRPITDTQYF

d_call: TRBD2
cdr3_length: 15
clone_size: -
v_call: TRBV5-1
j_call: TRBJ2-3
cdr3_nt: TGCGCCAGCAGCTGGAGCGGGGAACGCACAGATACGCAGTATTTT
cdr3_aa: CASSWSGERTDTQYF

d_call: TRBD2
cdr3_length: 15
clone_size: -
v_call: TRBV6-5
j_call: TRBJ2-7
cdr3_nt: TGTGCCAGCAGTTACTCGTTGGCGGGAGTGGACGAGCAGTACTTC
cdr3_aa: CASSYSLAGVDEQYF

d_call: -
cdr3_length: 12
clone_size: -
v_call: TRBV12-3/TRBV12-4
j_call: TRBJ1-2
cdr3_nt: TGTGCCAGCAGTTTGGGCGCGGGATACTACACCTTC
cdr3_aa: CASSLGAGYYTF

d_call: TRBD2
cdr3_length: 15
clone_size: -
v_call: TRBV6-6
j_call: TRBJ2-1
cdr3_nt: TGTGCCAGCAGCCCAGCAAGCGGGGGGGCCGAGGAGCAGTTCTTC
cdr3_aa: CASSPASGGAEEQFF

d_call: -
cdr3_length: 12
clone_size: few
v_call: TRBV7-9
j_call: TRBJ2-2
cdr3_nt: TGTGCCAGCAGCTTGGACACCGGGGAGCTGTTTTTT
cdr3_aa: CASSLDTGELFF

d_call: -
cdr3_length: 12
clone_size: once
v_call: TRBV5-4
j_call: TRBJ1-1
cdr3_nt: TGTGCCAGCAGCTTGGCCAAAGGGGAAGCTTTCTTT
cdr3_aa: CASSLAKGEAFF

d_call: TRBD1
cdr3_length: 15
clone_size: once
v_call: TRBV28
j_call: TRBJ2-7
cdr3_nt: TGTGCCAGCAGTTTATACTGGACAGGGGGCTACGAGCAGTACTTC
cdr3_aa: CASSLYWTGGYEQYF

d_call: -
cdr3_length: 13
clone_size: -
v_call: TRBV6-2/TRBV6-3
j_call: TRBJ2-7
cdr3_nt: TGTGCCAGCAGCATGGGACAATACTACGAGCAGTACTTC
cdr3_aa: CASSMGQYYEQYF

d_call: -
cdr3_length: 15
clone_size: -
v_call: TRBV6-5
j_call: TRBJ1-5
cdr3_nt: TGTGCCAGCAGACCCCGTACACCAACGGATCAGCCCCAGCATTTT
cdr3_aa: CASRPRTPTDQPQHF

d_call: -
cdr3_length: 15
clone_size: -
v_call: TRBV6-5
j_call: TRBJ2-2
cdr3_nt: TGTGCCAGCAGAGGCGGTGGGGCGAACACCGGGGAGCTGTTTTTT
cdr3_aa: CASRGGGANTGELFF

d_call: -
cdr3_length: 17
clone_size: once
v_call: TRBV7-9
j_call: TRBJ1-6
cdr3_nt: TGTGCCAGCAGCTTAGTAAGGATAGGGACGAGCGATTCACCCCTCCACTTT
cdr3_aa: CASSLVRIGTSDSPLHF

d_call: TRBD1
cdr3_length: 15
clone_size: few
v_call: TRBV28
j_call: TRBJ1-1
cdr3_nt: TGTGCCAGCGACGACAGGGTACGAGGATACACTGAAGCTTTCTTT
cdr3_aa: CASDDRVRGYTEAFF

d_call: -
cdr3_length: 13
clone_size: few
v_call: TRBV24-1
j_call: TRBJ2-2
cdr3_nt: TGTGCCGCCCGAAGCGCCAACACCGGGGAGCTGTTTTTT
cdr3_aa: CAARSANTGELFF

d_call: -
cdr3_length: 12
clone_size: -
v_call: TRBV6-5
j_call: TRBJ2-7
cdr3_nt: TGTGCCAGCAGACGAAGCGGCTACGAGCAGTACTTC
cdr3_aa: CASRRSGYEQYF

d_call: -
cdr3_length: 13
clone_size: many
v_call: TRBV28
j_call: TRBJ2-1
cdr3_nt: TGTGCCAGCAAGCTCCCGGGGTACAATGAGCAGTTCTTC
cdr3_aa: CASKLPGYNEQFF

d_call: -
cdr3_length: 12
clone_size: -
v_call: TRBV19
j_call: TRBJ2-5
cdr3_nt: TGTGCCAGTAGTATACCCCAGGAGACCCAGTACTTC
cdr3_aa: CASSIPQETQYF

d_call: -
cdr3_length: 17
clone_size: -
v_call: TRBV1
j_call: TRBJ1-2
cdr3_nt: TGCACCAGCAGCCAAGATCCAGGAGAGGGGGAAAACTATGGCTACACCTTC
cdr3_aa: CTSSQDPGEGENYGYTF

d_call: -
cdr3_length: 13
clone_size: once
v_call: TRBV5-5
j_call: TRBJ2-1
cdr3_nt: TGTGCCAGCAGCTTGGCGGGCATGAATGAGCAGTTCTTC
cdr3_aa: CASSLAGMNEQFF

d_call: -
cdr3_length: 14
clone_size: -
v_call: TRBV5-1
j_call: TRBJ2-3
cdr3_nt: TGCGCCAGCAGGCCAGGGAGCAGCACAGATACGCAGTATTTT
cdr3_aa: CASRPGSSTDTQYF

d_call: TRBD1
cdr3_length: 14
clone_size: -
v_call: TRBV2
j_call: TRBJ1-3
cdr3_nt: TGTGCCAGCACACGGACAGGGCTGGGGAACACCATATATTTT
cdr3_aa: CASTRTGLGNTIYF

d_call: -
cdr3_length: 15
clone_size: -
v_call: TRBV7-9
j_call: TRBJ1-4
cdr3_nt: TGTGCCAGCAGCCCAGTCCCGTTAACTAATGAAAAACTGTTTTTT
cdr3_aa: CASSPVPLTNEKLFF

d_call: -
cdr3_length: 14
clone_size: -
v_call: TRBV12-5
j_call: TRBJ1-5
cdr3_nt: TGTGCTAGTGGTTTTCAAGTGCGGGGCTTGACCCAGCATTTT
cdr3_aa: CASGFQVRGLTQHF

d_call: -
cdr3_length: 17
clone_size: -
v_call: TRBV15
j_call: TRBJ1-6
cdr3_nt: TGTGCCACCAGCAGAGATCGGCAGGGGATCTATAATTCACCCCTCCACTTT
cdr3_aa: CATSRDRQGIYNSPLHF

d_call: -
cdr3_length: 13
clone_size: few
v_call: TRBV7-9
j_call: TRBJ2-7
cdr3_nt: TGTGCCAGCAGCCTCCCCAATGGCTACGAGCAGTACTTC
cdr3_aa: CASSLPNGYEQYF

d_call: TRBD1
cdr3_length: 14
clone_size: -
v_call: TRBV2
j_call: TRBJ1-4
cdr3_nt: TGTGCCAGCAGGGACAGGGAAACTAATGAAAAACTGTTTTTT
cdr3_aa: CASRDRETNEKLFF

d_call: -
cdr3_length: 13
clone_size: -
v_call: TRBV2
j_call: TRBJ2-4
cdr3_nt: TGTGCCAGCAGTGTGACACGAAAGGACATTCAGTACTTC
cdr3_aa: CASSVTRKDIQYF

d_call: -
cdr3_length: 15
clone_size: -
v_call: TRBV6-5
j_call: TRBJ1-3
cdr3_nt: TGTGCCAGCAGAACCGGGTACGACTCTGGAAACACCATATATTTT
cdr3_aa: CASRTGYDSGNTIYF

d_call: -
cdr3_length: 14
clone_size: -
v_call: TRBV3-1/TRBV3-2
j_call: TRBJ1-5
cdr3_nt: TGTGCCAGCAGCCCCGCGGTTAGCAATCAGCCCCAGCATTTT
cdr3_aa: CASSPAVSNQPQHF

d_call: TRBD1
cdr3_length: 15
clone_size: once
v_call: TRBV7-8
j_call: TRBJ1-3
cdr3_nt: TGTGCCAGCAGCTTAGGACAGGGTTTCGGAAACACCATATATTTT
cdr3_aa: CASSLGQGFGNTIYF

d_call: -
cdr3_length: 13
clone_size: -
v_call: TRBV7-2
j_call: TRBJ1-1
cdr3_nt: TGTGCCAGCGGGCGCGCAGGGTACACTGAAGCTTTCTTT
cdr3_aa: CASGRAGYTEAFF

d_call: -
cdr3_length: 13
clone_size: once
v_call: TRBV7-2
j_call: TRBJ2-7
cdr3_nt: TGTGCCAGCAGCTTACAGGGCTCTATAGAGCAGTACTTC
cdr3_aa: CASSLQGSIEQYF

d_call: -
cdr3_length: 16
clone_size: few
v_call: TRBV4-2
j_call: TRBJ1-5
cdr3_nt: TGTGCCAGCAGCCAAGAAGGTGGGGGGGCGCAGGGGCCCCAGCATTTT
cdr3_aa: CASSQEGGGAQGPQHF

d_call: -
cdr3_length: 13
clone_size: -
v_call: TRBV28
j_call: TRBJ2-2
cdr3_nt: TGTGCCAGCAGTTTGGAAGATGGAGGGGAGCTGTTTTTT
cdr3_aa: CASSLEDGGELFF

d_call: TRBD2
cdr3_length: 14
clone_size: -
v_call: TRBV5-4
j_call: TRBJ2-1
cdr3_nt: TGTGCCAGCTCGGGACTAGCGGGGGACAATGAGCAGTTCTTC
cdr3_aa: CASSGLAGDNEQFF

d_call: -
cdr3_length: 15
clone_size: -
v_call: TRBV9
j_call: TRBJ1-1
cdr3_nt: TGTGCCAGCAGCGTCTCGGGGGGGAGGAACACTGAAGCTTTCTTT
cdr3_aa: CASSVSGGRNTEAFF

d_call: TRBD1
cdr3_length: 15
clone_size: -
v_call: TRBV10-3
j_call: TRBJ2-7
cdr3_nt: TGTGCCATCAGATACGACAGGGGAAGCTCCTACGAGCAGTACTTC
cdr3_aa: CAIRYDRGSSYEQYF

d_call: TRBD2
cdr3_length: 22
clone_size: -
v_call: TRBV5-1
j_call: TRBJ2-2
cdr3_nt: TGCGCCAGCAGCTTGGTCGGTTATTCTCTAGCGGGGGGGCCGTCGAACACCGGGGAGCTGTTTTTT
cdr3_aa: CASSLVGYSLAGGPSNTGELFF

d_call: TRBD2
cdr3_length: 15
clone_size: -
v_call: TRBV19
j_call: TRBJ2-1
cdr3_nt: TGTGCCAGTAGTAGATATAGCGGGGGTGAAAATGAGCAGTTCTTC
cdr3_aa: CASSRYSGGENEQFF

d_call: -
cdr3_length: 13
clone_size: -
v_call: TRBV18
j_call: TRBJ1-1
cdr3_nt: TGTGCCAGCTCCTCGATTGGCGACACTGAAGCTTTCTTT
cdr3_aa: CASSSIGDTEAFF

d_call: TRBD1
cdr3_length: 11
clone_size: -
v_call: TRBV10-3
j_call: TRBJ2-7
cdr3_nt: TGTGCCACCAGACAGGGTTACGAGCAGTACTTC
cdr3_aa: CATRQGYEQYF

d_call: -
cdr3_length: 15
clone_size: -
v_call: TRBV19
j_call: TRBJ1-4
cdr3_nt: TGTGCCAGTAGTATGTCGGGGCAGGGGAGTGAAAAACTGTTTTTT
cdr3_aa: CASSMSGQGSEKLFF